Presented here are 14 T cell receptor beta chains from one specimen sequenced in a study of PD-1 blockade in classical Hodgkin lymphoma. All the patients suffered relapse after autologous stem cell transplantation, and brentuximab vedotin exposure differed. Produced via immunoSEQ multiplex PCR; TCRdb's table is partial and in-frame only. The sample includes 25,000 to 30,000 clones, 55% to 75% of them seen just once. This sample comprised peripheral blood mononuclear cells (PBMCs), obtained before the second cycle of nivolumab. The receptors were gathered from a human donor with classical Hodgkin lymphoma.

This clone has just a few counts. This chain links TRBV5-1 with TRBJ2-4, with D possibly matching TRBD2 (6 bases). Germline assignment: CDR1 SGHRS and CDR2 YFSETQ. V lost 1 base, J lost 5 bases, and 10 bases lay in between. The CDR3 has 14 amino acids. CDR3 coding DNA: TGCGCCAGCAGCTTGCAGGGAGGCGAAAACATTCAGTACTTC. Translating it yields CASSLQGGENIQYF.

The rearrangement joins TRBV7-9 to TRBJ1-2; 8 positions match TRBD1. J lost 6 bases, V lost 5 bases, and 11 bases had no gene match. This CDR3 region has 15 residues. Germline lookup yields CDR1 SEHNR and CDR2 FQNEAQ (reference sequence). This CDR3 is CASSLSQGADDGYTF. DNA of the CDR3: TGTGCCAGCAGCCTAAGTCAGGGGGCTGACGATGGCTACACCTTC.

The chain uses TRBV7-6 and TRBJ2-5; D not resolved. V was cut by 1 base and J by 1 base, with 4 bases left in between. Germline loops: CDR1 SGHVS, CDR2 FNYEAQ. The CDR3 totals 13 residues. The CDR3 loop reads CASSLGPQETQYF. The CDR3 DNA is TGTGCCAGCAGCTTAGGTCCCCAAGAGACCCAGTACTTC.

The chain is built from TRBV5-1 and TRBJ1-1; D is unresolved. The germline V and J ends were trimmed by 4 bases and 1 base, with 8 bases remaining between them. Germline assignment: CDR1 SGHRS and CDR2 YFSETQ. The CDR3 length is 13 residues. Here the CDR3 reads CASSPDGNTEAFF. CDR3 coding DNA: TGCGCCAGCAGCCCGGACGGGAACACTGAAGCTTTCTTT.

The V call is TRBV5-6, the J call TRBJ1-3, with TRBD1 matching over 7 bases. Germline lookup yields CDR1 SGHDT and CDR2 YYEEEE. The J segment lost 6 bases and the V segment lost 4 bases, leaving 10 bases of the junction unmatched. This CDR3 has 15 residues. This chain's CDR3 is CASSLYDRVENTIYF. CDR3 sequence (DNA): TGTGCCAGCAGCCTGTACGACAGGGTCGAAAACACCATATATTTT.

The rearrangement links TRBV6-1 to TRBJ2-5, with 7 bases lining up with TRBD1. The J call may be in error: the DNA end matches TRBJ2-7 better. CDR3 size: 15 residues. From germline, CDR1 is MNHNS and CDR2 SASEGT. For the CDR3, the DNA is TGTGCCAGCAGTGAAGGGACAGGTCCATTCTACGAGCAGTACTTC. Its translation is CASSEGTGPFYEQYF.

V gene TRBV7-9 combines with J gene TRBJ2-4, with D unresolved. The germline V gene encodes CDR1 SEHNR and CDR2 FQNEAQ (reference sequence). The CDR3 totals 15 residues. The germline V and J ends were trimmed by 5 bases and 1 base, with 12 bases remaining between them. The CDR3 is CASSPPVWAKNIQYF. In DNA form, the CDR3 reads TGTGCCAGCAGCCCTCCCGTATGGGCCAAAAACATTCAGTACTTC.

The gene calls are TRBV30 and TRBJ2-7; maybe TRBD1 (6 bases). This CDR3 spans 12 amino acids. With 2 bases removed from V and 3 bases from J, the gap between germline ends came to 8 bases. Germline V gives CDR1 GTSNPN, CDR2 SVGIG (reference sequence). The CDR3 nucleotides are TGTGCCTGGAGTTCACAGGGCTACGAGCAGTACTTC. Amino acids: CAWSSQGYEQYF.

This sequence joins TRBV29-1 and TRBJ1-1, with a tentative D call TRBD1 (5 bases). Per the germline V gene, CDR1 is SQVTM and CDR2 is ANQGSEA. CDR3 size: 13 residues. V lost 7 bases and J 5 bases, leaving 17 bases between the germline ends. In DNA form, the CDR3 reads TGCAGCGCCGGACATGAAAGGAAGACTGAAGCTTTCTTT. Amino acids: CSAGHERKTEAFF. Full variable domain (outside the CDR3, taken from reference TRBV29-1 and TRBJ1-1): SAVISQKPSRDICQRGTSLTIQCQVDSQVTMMFWYRQQPGQSLTLIATANQGSEATYESGFVIDKFPISRPNLTFSTLTVSNMSPEDSSIYLCSAGHERKTEAFFGQGTRLTVV.

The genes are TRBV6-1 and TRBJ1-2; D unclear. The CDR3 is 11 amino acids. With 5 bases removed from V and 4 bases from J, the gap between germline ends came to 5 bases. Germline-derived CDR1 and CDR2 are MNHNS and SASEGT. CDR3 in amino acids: CASSSIYGYTF. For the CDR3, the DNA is TGTGCCAGCAGTTCCATCTATGGCTACACCTTC.

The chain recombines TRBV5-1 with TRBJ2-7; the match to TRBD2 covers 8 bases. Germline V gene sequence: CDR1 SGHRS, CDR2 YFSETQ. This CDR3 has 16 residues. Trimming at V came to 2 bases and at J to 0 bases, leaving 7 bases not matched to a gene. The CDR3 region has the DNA TGCGCCAGCAGCTTCCAAGCGGGGGTTCGCTCCTACGAGCAGTACTTC. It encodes CASSFQAGVRSYEQYF.

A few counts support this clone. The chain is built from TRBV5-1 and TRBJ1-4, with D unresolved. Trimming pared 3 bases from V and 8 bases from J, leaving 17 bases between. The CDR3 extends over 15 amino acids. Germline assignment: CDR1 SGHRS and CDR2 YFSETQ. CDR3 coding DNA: TGCGCCAGCAGCTGGGAGGGTTCTGGAGGAGAAAAACTGTTTTTT. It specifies CASSWEGSGGEKLFF.

CDR3 DNA: TGTGCCAGCAGTCCTACCCCGACAGGAATAAACTATGGCTACACCTTC. This codes for CASSPTPTGINYGYTF. This chain joins TRBV27 and TRBJ1-2, with D tentatively TRBD1 (6 bases). CDR1 is MNHEY, CDR2 SMNVEV, per germline (reference sequence). V was shortened by 5 bases and J by 2 bases, with 18 bases between the two germline ends. This CDR3 spans 16 amino acids.

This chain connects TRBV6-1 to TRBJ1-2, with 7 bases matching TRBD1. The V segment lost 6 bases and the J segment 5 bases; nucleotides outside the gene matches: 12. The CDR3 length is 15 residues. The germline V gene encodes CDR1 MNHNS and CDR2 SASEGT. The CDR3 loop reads CASREGAPSIYGYTF. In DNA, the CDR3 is TGTGCCAGCAGAGAGGGGGCCCCATCCATATATGGCTACACCTTC.